The rows below give T cell receptor beta chains drawn from one sample of a study of blood T cell repertoires in COVID-19. TCRdb's copy holds only in-frame clones and misses some; the assay was immunoSEQ multiplex PCR. The data hold a few hundred thousand clones, with around nine tenths observed a single time. Sequencing input: peripheral blood. These receptors were taken from a man aged 50-60 years with COVID-19, enrolled during active disease. CDR3s include the opening cysteine and the closing phenylalanine or tryptophan. D genes are given only for firm matches. Clone size is stated in some rows and not others, as once, few, many or a class when expanded.

j_call clone_size d_call v_call cdr3_nt cdr3_aa
TRBJ1-3 few - TRBV3-1/TRBV3-2 TGTGCCAGCAGCCGCACTAGGAACACCATATATTTT CASSRTRNTIYF
TRBJ1-2 - - TRBV27 TGTGCCAGCAGTTTTGTCAGGGGCCATGGCTACACCTTC CASSFVRGHGYTF
TRBJ2-7 once TRBD1 TRBV2 TGTGCCAGCAGTGATCTAGGACAGGGCTACGAGCAGTACTTC CASSDLGQGYEQYF
TRBJ2-5 - - TRBV7-9 TGTGCCAGCAGCTTAAGTTCTGTCGGGGTCTACCAAGAGACCCAGTACTTC CASSLSSVGVYQETQYF
TRBJ1-5 - - TRBV9 TGTGCCAGCAGCGTAGGCGGGGGACCGCCGGGGTGGGGCAATCAGCCCCAGCATTTT CASSVGGGPPGWGNQPQHF
TRBJ2-2 - TRBD1 TRBV7-9 TGTGCCAGCAGCCCGGACAGGGGGCGCGGCACCGGGGAGCTGTTTTTT CASSPDRGRGTGELFF
TRBJ2-7 - TRBD1 TRBV5-6 TGTGCCAGCAGGCGTCCCGGGACAGGGACGAACGAGCAGTACTTC CASRRPGTGTNEQYF
TRBJ2-5 - TRBD1 TRBV7-9 TGTGCCAGTGGACAGGGGTTGGGAACCCAGTACTTC CASGQGLGTQYF
TRBJ2-7 - TRBD2 TRBV7-9 TGTGCCAGCAGCTTAGGTGCTGCGGGAGTACCCTCCTACGAGCAGTACTTC CASSLGAAGVPSYEQYF
TRBJ1-4 - - TRBV28 TGTGCCAGCAGTGCAACAACGGGTTCTGAAAAACTGTTTTTT CASSATTGSEKLFF
TRBJ1-1 - TRBD1 TRBV4-2 TGTGCCAGCAGACCGGACAGGGGGAGGTCGGTCACTGAAGCTTTCTTT CASRPDRGRSVTEAFF
TRBJ2-7 - TRBD1 TRBV5-1 TGCGCCAGCAGCCCCTTCTCCGGGACAGGGGGCGACGAGCAGTACTTC CASSPFSGTGGDEQYF
TRBJ2-7 few TRBD2 TRBV15 TGTGCCACCAGCAGGTCACTAGCGGGGGGGCTTGAGCAGTACTTC CATSRSLAGGLEQYF
TRBJ2-7 - - TRBV23-1 TGCGCCAGCAGTCCTTACACGGGCCCCGCAGGGTCCTACGAGCAGTACTTC CASSPYTGPAGSYEQYF
TRBJ2-1 - - TRBV19 TGTGCCAGTAAGACCCGGGACTCCTCCTACAATGAGCAGTTCTTC CASKTRDSSYNEQFF
TRBJ2-1 - TRBD1 TRBV30 TGTGCCTGGAGTGGGGACAGATCTTACAATGAGCAGTTCTTC CAWSGDRSYNEQFF
TRBJ2-1 - - TRBV7-9 TGTGCCAGCAGCTTACTAGTGGCCTCCTACAATGAGCAGTTCTTC CASSLLVASYNEQFF
TRBJ1-2 once - TRBV5-1 TGCGCCAGCAGTAACAGGGTAGACGGCTACACCTTC CASSNRVDGYTF
TRBJ1-2 - TRBD1 TRBV24-1 TGTGCCACCAGACAGGGGGCCGGGGGCTACACCTTC CATRQGAGGYTF
TRBJ2-1 - TRBD2 TRBV7-6 TGTGCCAGCAGTTTAAGCGGGAGCGGAAACAATGAGCAGTTCTTC CASSLSGSGNNEQFF
TRBJ2-1 once TRBD1 TRBV7-8 TGTGCCAGCAGTTATAAATTAATCGGGACAGAGCGGCGCAATGAGCAGTTCTTC CASSYKLIGTERRNEQFF
TRBJ2-3 - - TRBV27 TGTGCCACTATCGGGACACACACAGATACGCAGTATTTT CATIGTHTDTQYF
TRBJ1-5 - - TRBV28 TGTGCCAGCAGTTCAGGGGGCAATCAGCCCCAGCATTTT CASSSGGNQPQHF
TRBJ2-5 - TRBD2 TRBV7-3 TGTGCCAGCAGCTTAGGGACTAGCGGGGGGCGCCAAGAGACCCAGTACTTC CASSLGTSGGRQETQYF
TRBJ1-1 - - TRBV7-8 TGTGCCAGCAGCTTAGATTTAGGGAGGCACGGGCAAAACACTGAAGCTTTCTTT CASSLDLGRHGQNTEAFF
TRBJ1-1 - - TRBV28 TGTGCCAGCAGGATCGGGACACCGAACACTGAAGCTTTCTTT CASRIGTPNTEAFF
TRBJ2-5 - TRBD1 TRBV5-1 TGCGCCAGCAGCAGGGGACAGGGTGGTGAGACCCAGTACTTC CASSRGQGGETQYF
TRBJ2-1 - TRBD1 TRBV5-6 TGTGCCAGCAGCTTGGGTTTTGCGGGACAGGTTCGCAATGAGCAGTTCTTC CASSLGFAGQVRNEQFF
TRBJ1-5 - TRBD1 TRBV7-9 TGTGCCAGCAGCTCCCAGGGGGCGCGCAATCAGCCCCAGCATTTT CASSSQGARNQPQHF
TRBJ2-3 - - TRBV6-1 TGTGCCAGCAGTGTAGCCCGCGGGGATACGCAGTATTTT CASSVARGDTQYF
TRBJ2-5 - TRBD2 TRBV4-1 TGCGCCAGCAGCCAAGATGGGACTAGCGGTCGGGAGACCCAGTACTTC CASSQDGTSGRETQYF
TRBJ2-2 - TRBD1 TRBV2 TGTGCCAGCAGGTCGGGACAGGGTGACACCGGGGAGCTGTTTTTT CASRSGQGDTGELFF
TRBJ1-5 - TRBD1 TRBV5-6 TGTGCCAGCAGCAAAACAGGGGGTAATCAGCCCCAGCATTTT CASSKTGGNQPQHF
TRBJ2-1 - TRBD2 TRBV19 TGTGCCAGTAGTATTTGGGGCTGGGCGGGAGAGCAATACAATGAGCAGTTCTTC CASSIWGWAGEQYNEQFF
TRBJ2-1 - TRBD1 TRBV2 TGTGCCAGCACTGGGACAGTCCACAATGAGCAGTTCTTC CASTGTVHNEQFF
TRBJ2-2 - TRBD1 TRBV6-5 TGTGCCAGCAGTTTCGGGGACAGACAGAACACCGGGGAGCTGTTTTTT CASSFGDRQNTGELFF
TRBJ2-7 few TRBD1 TRBV4-2 TGTGCCAGCAGCCACCCTCCGGGACAGAATTACGAGCAGTACTTC CASSHPPGQNYEQYF
TRBJ2-2 - TRBD1 TRBV29-1 TGCAGCGTAGTGAGACCGGGACAGGGGAACACCGGGGAGCTGTTTTTT CSVVRPGQGNTGELFF
TRBJ2-7 few TRBD1 TRBV27 TGTGCCAGCAGGGGGACAGTCAGCGCCGAGCAGTACTTC CASRGTVSAEQYF
TRBJ1-2 - - TRBV11-2 TGTGCCAGCAGCTCGCAGGACTATGGCTACACCTTC CASSSQDYGYTF
TRBJ2-1 - TRBD2 TRBV15 TGTGCCACCAGCAGAGTGGCTAGCGGGAGGCGGGAGCAGTTCTTC CATSRVASGRREQFF
TRBJ2-1 few - TRBV11-2 TGTGCCAGCAGCTTAGCAAATGAGCAGTTCTTC CASSLANEQFF
TRBJ2-3 - TRBD1 TRBV18 TGTGCCAGCTCAACAATGCAGGGGGCAGATACGCAGTATTTT CASSTMQGADTQYF
TRBJ2-1 - TRBD2 TRBV11-3 TGTGCCAGCAGCTCGGGCACTAGCGGGGCTAATGAGCAGTTCTTC CASSSGTSGANEQFF
TRBJ2-7 - - TRBV20-1 TGCAGTGCTAGTAAGCCCCAGGGGGAGCAGTACTTC CSASKPQGEQYF
TRBJ2-5 - TRBD1 TRBV19 TGTGCCAGTAGTATAGCAGGACAGGGGGGCATGGAGACCCAGTACTTC CASSIAGQGGMETQYF
TRBJ1-5 - TRBD1 TRBV7-2 TGTGCCAGCAGCACCCACGGGACAGATAATCAGCCCCAGCATTTT CASSTHGTDNQPQHF
TRBJ1-1 - TRBD1 TRBV7-9 TGTGCCAGCAGCCGCCGACAGGGTGGAGGGACTGAAGCTTTCTTT CASSRRQGGGTEAFF
TRBJ2-7 - - TRBV4-1 TGCGCCAGCAGCCAGAAGTGGGCAGGGGACAACGAGCAGTACTTC CASSQKWAGDNEQYF
TRBJ2-1 - TRBD1 TRBV18 TGTGCCAGCTCACCGGGGACAGGGGCTTACAATGAGCAGTTCTTC CASSPGTGAYNEQFF
TRBJ2-7 - TRBD1 TRBV18 TGTGCCAGCTCACCCACAGGGGGCAGGTGGAACGAGCAGTACTTC CASSPTGGRWNEQYF
TRBJ2-1 - TRBD2 TRBV6-1 TGTGCCAGCAGTGAATCCGCGGGAGGGTCCTACAATGAGCAGTTCTTC CASSESAGGSYNEQFF
TRBJ2-2 - TRBD2 TRBV9 TGTGCCAGCAGCCCTTCTTTATCTATAGCGGGAGCCGGGGAGCTGTTTTTT CASSPSLSIAGAGELFF